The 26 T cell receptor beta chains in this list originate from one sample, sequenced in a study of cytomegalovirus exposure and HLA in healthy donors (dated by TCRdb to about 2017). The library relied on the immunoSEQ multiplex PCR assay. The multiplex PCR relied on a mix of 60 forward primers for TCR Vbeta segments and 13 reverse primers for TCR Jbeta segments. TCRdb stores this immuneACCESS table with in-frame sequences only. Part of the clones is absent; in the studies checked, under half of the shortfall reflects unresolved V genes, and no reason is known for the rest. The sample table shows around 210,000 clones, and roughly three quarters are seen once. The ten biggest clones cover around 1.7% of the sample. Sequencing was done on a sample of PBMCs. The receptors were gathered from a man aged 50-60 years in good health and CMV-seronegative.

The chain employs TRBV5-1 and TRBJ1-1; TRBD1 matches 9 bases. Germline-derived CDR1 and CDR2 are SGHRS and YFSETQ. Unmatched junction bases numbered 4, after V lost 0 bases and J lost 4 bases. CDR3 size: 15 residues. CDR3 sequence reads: CASSLGDRVFTEAFF. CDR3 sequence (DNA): TGCGCCAGCAGCTTGGGGGACAGGGTTTTCACTGAAGCTTTCTTT.

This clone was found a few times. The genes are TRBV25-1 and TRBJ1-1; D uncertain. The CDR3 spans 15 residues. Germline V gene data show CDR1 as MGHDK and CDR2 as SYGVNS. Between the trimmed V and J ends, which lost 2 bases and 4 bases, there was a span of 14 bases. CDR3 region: CASSERGTRVTEAFF. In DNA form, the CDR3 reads TGTGCCAGCAGTGAACGCGGCACCCGTGTCACTGAAGCTTTCTTT. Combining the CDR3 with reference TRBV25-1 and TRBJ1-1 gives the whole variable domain EADIYQTPRYLVIGTGKKITLECSQTMGHDKMYWYQQDPGMELHLIHYSYGVNSTEKGDLSSESTVSRIRTEHFPLTLESARPSHTSQYLCASSERGTRVTEAFFGQGTRLTVV.

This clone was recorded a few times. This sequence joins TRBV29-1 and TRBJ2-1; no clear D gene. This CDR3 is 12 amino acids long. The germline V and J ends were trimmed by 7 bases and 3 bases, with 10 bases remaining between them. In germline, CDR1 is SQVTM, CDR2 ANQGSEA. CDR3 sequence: CSALSDYNEQFF. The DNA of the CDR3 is TGCAGCGCCCTCAGCGACTACAATGAGCAGTTCTTC.

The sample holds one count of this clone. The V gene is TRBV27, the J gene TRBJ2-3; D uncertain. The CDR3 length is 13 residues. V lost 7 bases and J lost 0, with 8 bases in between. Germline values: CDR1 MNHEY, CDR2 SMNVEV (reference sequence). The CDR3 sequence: CASKLTSTDTQYF. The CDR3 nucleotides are TGTGCCAGCAAGCTGACTAGCACAGATACGCAGTATTTT.

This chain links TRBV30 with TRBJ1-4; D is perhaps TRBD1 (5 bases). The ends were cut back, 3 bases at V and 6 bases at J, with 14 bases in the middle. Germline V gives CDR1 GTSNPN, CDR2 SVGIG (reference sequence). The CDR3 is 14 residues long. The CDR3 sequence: CAWREFGRDEKLFF. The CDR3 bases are TGTGCCTGGAGAGAGTTTGGCAGGGATGAAAAACTGTTTTTT.

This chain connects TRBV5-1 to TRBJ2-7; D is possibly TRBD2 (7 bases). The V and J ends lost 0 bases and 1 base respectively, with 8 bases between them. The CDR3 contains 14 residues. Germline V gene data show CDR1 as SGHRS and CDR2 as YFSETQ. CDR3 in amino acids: CASSLEGGSYEQYF. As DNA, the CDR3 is TGCGCCAGCAGCTTGGAGGGGGGGTCCTACGAGCAGTACTTC.

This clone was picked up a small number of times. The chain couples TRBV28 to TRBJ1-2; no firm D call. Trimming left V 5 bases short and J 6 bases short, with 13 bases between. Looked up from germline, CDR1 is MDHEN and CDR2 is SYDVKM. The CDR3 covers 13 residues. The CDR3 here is CASSLTPSNGYTF. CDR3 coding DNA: TGTGCCAGCAGTCTTACCCCATCTAATGGCTACACCTTC.

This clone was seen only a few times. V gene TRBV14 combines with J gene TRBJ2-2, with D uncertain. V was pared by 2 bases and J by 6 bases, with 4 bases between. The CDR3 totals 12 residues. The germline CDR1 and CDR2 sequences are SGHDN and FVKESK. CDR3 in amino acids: CASSQSPGELFF. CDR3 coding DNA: TGTGCCAGCAGCCAAAGCCCCGGGGAGCTGTTTTTT.

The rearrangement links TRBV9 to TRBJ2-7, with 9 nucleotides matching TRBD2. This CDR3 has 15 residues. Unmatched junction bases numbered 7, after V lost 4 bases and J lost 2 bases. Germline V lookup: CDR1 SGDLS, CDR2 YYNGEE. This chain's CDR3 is CASSPEASGTYEQYF. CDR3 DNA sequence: TGTGCCAGCAGCCCTGAGGCTAGCGGGACCTACGAGCAGTACTTC.

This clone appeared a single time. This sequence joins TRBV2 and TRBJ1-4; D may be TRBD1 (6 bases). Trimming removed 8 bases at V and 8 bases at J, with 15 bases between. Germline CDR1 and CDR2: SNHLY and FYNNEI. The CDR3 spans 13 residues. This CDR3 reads CASGRGVQEKLFF. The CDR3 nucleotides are TGTGCCAGCGGCAGGGGTGTGCAGGAAAAACTGTTTTTT.

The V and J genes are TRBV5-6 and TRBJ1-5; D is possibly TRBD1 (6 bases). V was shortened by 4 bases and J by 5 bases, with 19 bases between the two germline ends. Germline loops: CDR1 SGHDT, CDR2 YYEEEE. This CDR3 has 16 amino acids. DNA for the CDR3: TGTGCCAGCAGCCGCAGACAAGGGGGGGCGCATCAGCCCCAGCATTTT. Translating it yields CASSRRQGGAHQPQHF.

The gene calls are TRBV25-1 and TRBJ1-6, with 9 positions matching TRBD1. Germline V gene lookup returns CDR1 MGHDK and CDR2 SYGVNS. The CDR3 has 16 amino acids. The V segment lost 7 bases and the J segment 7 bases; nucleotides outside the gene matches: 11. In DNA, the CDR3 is TGTGCCAGCACCTTCTCCACCGGGACAGGGAATTCACCCCTCCACTTT. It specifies CASTFSTGTGNSPLHF.

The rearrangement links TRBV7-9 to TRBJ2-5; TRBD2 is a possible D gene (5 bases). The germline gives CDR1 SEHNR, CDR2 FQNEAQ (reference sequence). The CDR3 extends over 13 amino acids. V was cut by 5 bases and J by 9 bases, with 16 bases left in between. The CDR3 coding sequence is TGTGCCAGCAGCCGGGGAGCTTCATGGGCCCAGTACTTC. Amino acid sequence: CASSRGASWAQYF.

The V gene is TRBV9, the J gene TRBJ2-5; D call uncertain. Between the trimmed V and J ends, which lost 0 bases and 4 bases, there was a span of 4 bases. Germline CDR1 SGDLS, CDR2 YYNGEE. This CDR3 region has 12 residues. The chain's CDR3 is CASSVDLETQYF. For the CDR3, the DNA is TGTGCCAGCAGCGTAGATCTAGAGACCCAGTACTTC.

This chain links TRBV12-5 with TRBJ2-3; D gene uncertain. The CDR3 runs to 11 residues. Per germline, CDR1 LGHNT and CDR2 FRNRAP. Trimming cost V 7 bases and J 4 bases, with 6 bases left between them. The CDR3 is CASALSDTQYF. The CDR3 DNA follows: TGTGCTAGTGCCCTCTCAGATACGCAGTATTTT. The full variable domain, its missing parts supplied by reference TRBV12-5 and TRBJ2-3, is DARVTQTPRHKVTEMGQEVTMRCQPILGHNTVFWYRQTMMQGLELLAYFRNRAPLDDSGMPKDRFSAEMPDATLATLKIQPSEPRDSAVYFCASALSDTQYFGPGTRLTVL.

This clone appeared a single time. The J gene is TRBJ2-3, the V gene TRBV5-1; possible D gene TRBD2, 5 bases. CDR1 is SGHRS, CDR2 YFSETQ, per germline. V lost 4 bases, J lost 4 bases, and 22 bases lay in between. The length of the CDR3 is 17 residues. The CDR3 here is CASSVTSGVYDADTQYF. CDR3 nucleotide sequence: TGCGCCAGCAGCGTAACCTCCGGGGTTTATGACGCAGATACGCAGTATTTT. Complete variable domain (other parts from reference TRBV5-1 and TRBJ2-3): KAGVTQTPRYLIKTRGQQVTLSCSPISGHRSVSWYQQTPGQGLQFLFEYFSETQRNKGNFPGRFSGRQFSNSRSEMNVSTLELGDSALYLCASSVTSGVYDADTQYFGPGTRLTVL.

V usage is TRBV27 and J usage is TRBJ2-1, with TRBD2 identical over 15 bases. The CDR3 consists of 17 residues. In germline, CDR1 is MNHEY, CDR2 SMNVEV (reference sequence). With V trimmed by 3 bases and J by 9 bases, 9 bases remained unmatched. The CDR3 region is CASSFPGLAGGGGEQFF. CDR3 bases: TGTGCCAGCAGTTTCCCCGGACTAGCGGGAGGGGGAGGTGAGCAGTTCTTC.

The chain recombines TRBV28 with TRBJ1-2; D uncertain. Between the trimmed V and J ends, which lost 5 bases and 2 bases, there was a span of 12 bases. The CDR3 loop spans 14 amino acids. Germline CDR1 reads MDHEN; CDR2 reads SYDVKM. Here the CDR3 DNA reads TGTGCCAGCAGTCCAGAATCTCCAAACTATGGCTACACCTTC. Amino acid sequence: CASSPESPNYGYTF.

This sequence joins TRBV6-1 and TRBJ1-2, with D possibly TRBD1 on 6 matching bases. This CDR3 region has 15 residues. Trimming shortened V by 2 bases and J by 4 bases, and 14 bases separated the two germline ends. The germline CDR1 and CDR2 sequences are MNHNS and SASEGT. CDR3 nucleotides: TGTGCCAGCAGTGAAACGCGGGGGCAAGGCTATGGCTACACCTTC. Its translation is CASSETRGQGYGYTF.

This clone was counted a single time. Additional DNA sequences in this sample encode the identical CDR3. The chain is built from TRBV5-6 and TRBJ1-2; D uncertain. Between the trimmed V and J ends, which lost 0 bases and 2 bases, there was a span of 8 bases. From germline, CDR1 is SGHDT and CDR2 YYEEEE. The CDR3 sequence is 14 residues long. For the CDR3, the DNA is TGTGCCAGCAGCTTGGGCGGAAGGAACTATGGCTACACCTTC. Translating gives CASSLGGRNYGYTF.

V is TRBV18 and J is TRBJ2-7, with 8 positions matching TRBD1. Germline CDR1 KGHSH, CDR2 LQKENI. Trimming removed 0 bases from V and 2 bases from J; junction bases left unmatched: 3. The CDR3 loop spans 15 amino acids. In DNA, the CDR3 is TGTGCCAGCTCACCACCGGACAGGGTACCCTACGAGCAGTACTTC. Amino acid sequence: CASSPPDRVPYEQYF.

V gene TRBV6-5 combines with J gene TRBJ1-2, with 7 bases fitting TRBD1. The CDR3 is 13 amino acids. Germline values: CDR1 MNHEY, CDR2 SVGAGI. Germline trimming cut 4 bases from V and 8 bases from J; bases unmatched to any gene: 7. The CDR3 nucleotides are TGTGCCAGCAGTTCTGCGACAGGGCCCGGCTACACCTTC. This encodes CASSSATGPGYTF.

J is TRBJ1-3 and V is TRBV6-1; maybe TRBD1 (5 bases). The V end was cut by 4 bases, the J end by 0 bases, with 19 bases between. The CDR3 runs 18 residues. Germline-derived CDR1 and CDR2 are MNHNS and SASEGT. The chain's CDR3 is CASSGSTVGFRSGNTIYF. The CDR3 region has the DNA TGTGCCAGCAGTGGCTCGACAGTCGGGTTTCGCTCTGGAAACACCATATATTTT.

The DNA for the CDR3 is TGTGCCAGTAGTATAGAAGCAGGAAAGACCTACGAGCAGTACTTC. As protein: CASSIEAGKTYEQYF. The chain carries TRBV19 and TRBJ2-7; D gene unclear. CDR3 length: 15 amino acids. Germline V gene lookup returns CDR1 LNHDA and CDR2 SQIVND (reference sequence). Trimming left V 0 bases short and J 2 bases short, with 11 bases between. The full variable domain, its missing parts supplied by reference TRBV19 and TRBJ2-7, is DGGITQSPKYLFRKEGQNVTLSCEQNLNHDAMYWYRQDPGQGLRLIYYSQIVNDFQKGDIAEGYSVSREKKESFPLTVTSAQKNPTAFYLCASSIEAGKTYEQYFGPGTRLTVT.

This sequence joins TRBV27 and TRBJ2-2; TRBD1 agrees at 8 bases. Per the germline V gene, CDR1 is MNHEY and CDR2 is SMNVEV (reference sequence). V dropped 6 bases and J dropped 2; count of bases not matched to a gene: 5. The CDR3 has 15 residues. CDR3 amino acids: CASRSTGANTGELFF. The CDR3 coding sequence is TGTGCCAGCAGATCGACAGGGGCAAACACCGGGGAGCTGTTTTTT.

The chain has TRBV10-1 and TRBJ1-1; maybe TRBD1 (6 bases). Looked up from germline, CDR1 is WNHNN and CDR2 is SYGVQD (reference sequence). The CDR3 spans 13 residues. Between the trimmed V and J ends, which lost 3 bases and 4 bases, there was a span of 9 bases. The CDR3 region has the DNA TGCGCCAGCAGTGACTTGACAGGCACTGAAGCTTTCTTT. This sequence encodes CASSDLTGTEAFF.